Listed below are T cell receptor beta chains from one sample, sequenced in a study of human CD8 memory T cell subsets. TCRdb re-called the 5' RACE reads, yielding one record per CDR3 amino acid sequence without DNA. The sample table sets out 9,000 to 15,000 distinct CDR3 sequences. Material: CD8+ T cells from PBMCs. The receptors originated from a human donor in good health. Both conserved end residues are part of each CDR3. The order of the fields is V gene, J gene, clone size, CDR3 protein. Rows may omit the clone size; those that give it use once, few, many or a size class.

v_call: TRBV13
j_call: TRBJ2-2
clone_size: medium-sized
cdr3_aa: CASSPKPGELFF

v_call: TRBV7-6
j_call: TRBJ2-1
clone_size: -
cdr3_aa: CASSFIENEQFF

v_call: TRBV7-6
j_call: TRBJ1-1
clone_size: -
cdr3_aa: CASSLGGFDGAFF

v_call: TRBV27
j_call: TRBJ2-1
clone_size: -
cdr3_aa: CATLSGTGGYNEQFF

v_call: TRBV4-2
j_call: TRBJ2-1
clone_size: -
cdr3_aa: CASSQVTGPYNEQFF

v_call: TRBV12-3/TRBV12-4
j_call: TRBJ1-2
clone_size: -
cdr3_aa: CASSQRMGQQLYGYTF

v_call: TRBV2
j_call: TRBJ2-1
clone_size: -
cdr3_aa: CASLGKGQTPYNEQFF

v_call: TRBV24-1
j_call: TRBJ2-3
clone_size: medium-sized
cdr3_aa: CATSDHDRVADTQYF

v_call: TRBV7-9
j_call: TRBJ2-3
clone_size: -
cdr3_aa: CASSLDPQGDTQYF

v_call: TRBV25-1
j_call: TRBJ1-6
clone_size: -
cdr3_aa: CASSGPSGTGYSPLHF

v_call: TRBV28
j_call: TRBJ2-2
clone_size: -
cdr3_aa: CASSARDGANTGELFF

v_call: TRBV7-9
j_call: TRBJ1-1
clone_size: -
cdr3_aa: CASSPPSGSVGTEAFF

v_call: TRBV6-5
j_call: TRBJ2-3
clone_size: -
cdr3_aa: CASKSLRDSGGLRPDTQYF

v_call: TRBV6-5
j_call: TRBJ2-7
clone_size: -
cdr3_aa: CASSYSPFETDEQYF

v_call: TRBV4-2
j_call: TRBJ2-3
clone_size: -
cdr3_aa: CASSRASTDTQYF

v_call: TRBV7-3
j_call: TRBJ2-1
clone_size: medium-sized
cdr3_aa: CASSTQNNEQFF

v_call: TRBV7-6
j_call: TRBJ2-5
clone_size: -
cdr3_aa: CASSHQETQYF

v_call: TRBV27
j_call: TRBJ1-3
clone_size: -
cdr3_aa: CASRPGSSGNTIYF

v_call: TRBV5-5
j_call: TRBJ1-1
clone_size: -
cdr3_aa: CASSLDGGRTFRDTEAFF

v_call: TRBV27
j_call: TRBJ2-1
clone_size: -
cdr3_aa: CASSLSSGDLYNEQFF

v_call: TRBV11-2
j_call: TRBJ2-2
clone_size: -
cdr3_aa: CASSLGGFGELFF

v_call: TRBV6-5
j_call: TRBJ2-3
clone_size: -
cdr3_aa: CASSYRREGTDTQYF

v_call: TRBV11-2
j_call: TRBJ2-1
clone_size: -
cdr3_aa: CASSPRGNHNEQFF

v_call: TRBV19
j_call: TRBJ1-1
clone_size: -
cdr3_aa: CASLAPTEAFF

v_call: TRBV20-1
j_call: TRBJ2-3
clone_size: -
cdr3_aa: CSARDRAGLSTDTQYF

v_call: TRBV4-3
j_call: TRBJ2-5
clone_size: -
cdr3_aa: CASSQDLASQETQYF

v_call: TRBV4-3
j_call: TRBJ1-1
clone_size: medium-sized
cdr3_aa: CASSQDRSLNTEAFF

v_call: TRBV6-5
j_call: TRBJ1-2
clone_size: -
cdr3_aa: CASSYSPTGTALGGYTF

v_call: TRBV29-1
j_call: TRBJ2-7
clone_size: -
cdr3_aa: CSVQTQLSYEQYF

v_call: TRBV25-1
j_call: TRBJ2-2
clone_size: -
cdr3_aa: CASSLSGELFF

v_call: TRBV24-1
j_call: TRBJ1-2
clone_size: -
cdr3_aa: CATLGPGDNYGYTF

v_call: TRBV27
j_call: TRBJ1-5
clone_size: medium-sized
cdr3_aa: CASSFPNQPQHF

v_call: TRBV14
j_call: TRBJ2-5
clone_size: -
cdr3_aa: CASSRSPGTSGGKQETQYF

v_call: TRBV7-3
j_call: TRBJ2-1
clone_size: -
cdr3_aa: CASSYHGQGAGNEQFF

v_call: TRBV20-1
j_call: TRBJ2-5
clone_size: medium-sized
cdr3_aa: CSARPLVKTGQETQYF

v_call: TRBV14
j_call: TRBJ2-7
clone_size: -
cdr3_aa: CASSQFGGGYEQYF